This TCR beta chain derives from a study of blood T cell repertoires in COVID-19. As for the study in general: COVID-19 samples collected from the United States, Italy and Spain covered acute and convalescent phases. The cDNA or gDNA used as material had been derived from T cells, B-cell-depleted T cells, or PBMCs.

In this sample, this clone turned up a few times. The authors' processing: Nucleated cell number was recorded as an estimate derived from reference gene primer amplification. Using immunoSEQ multiplex PCR, the repertoire was profiled, and TCRdb retains in-frame clones only, with some absent. That table furnishes V, J and clone size, whereas the DNA furnished D and trimming. Of 40,000 to 55,000 clones in the sample, 80% to 90% were seen once. Per germline, CDR1 SEHNR and CDR2 FQNEAQ (reference sequence). The CDR3 is made up of 14 amino acids. Unmatched junction bases numbered 5, after V lost 5 bases and J lost 10 bases.

The sequence was collected from a man in his 70s with active COVID-19. Sequencing was done on a sample of peripheral blood. The chain combines TRBV7-9 with TRBJ1-6; 10 bases map to TRBD1. Here the CDR3 reads CASSLGQGRSPLHF. The DNA of the CDR3 is TGTGCCAGCAGCCTGGGACAGGGGAGGTCACCCCTCCACTTT.